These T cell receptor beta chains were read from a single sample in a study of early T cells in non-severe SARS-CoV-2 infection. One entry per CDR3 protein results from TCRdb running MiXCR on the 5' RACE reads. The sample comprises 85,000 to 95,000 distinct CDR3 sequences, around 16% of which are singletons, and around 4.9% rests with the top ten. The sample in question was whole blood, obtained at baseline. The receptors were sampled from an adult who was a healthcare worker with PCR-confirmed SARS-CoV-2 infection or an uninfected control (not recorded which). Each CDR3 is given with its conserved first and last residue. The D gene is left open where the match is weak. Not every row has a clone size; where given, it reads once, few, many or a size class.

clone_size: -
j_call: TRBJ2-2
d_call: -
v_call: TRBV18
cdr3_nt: TGTGCCAGCTCACCCGAGGCAACCGGGGAGCTGTTTTTT
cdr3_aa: CASSPEATGELFF

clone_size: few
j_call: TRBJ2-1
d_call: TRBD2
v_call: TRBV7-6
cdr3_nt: TGTGCCAGCAGCCCGACCTTCGGGACTAGAGAGGAGCAGTTCTTC
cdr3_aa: CASSPTFGTREEQFF

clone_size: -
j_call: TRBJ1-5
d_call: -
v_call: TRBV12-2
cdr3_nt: TGTGCAAGTCGCTTAGTGCAGCCCCAGCATTTT
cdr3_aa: CASRLVQPQHF

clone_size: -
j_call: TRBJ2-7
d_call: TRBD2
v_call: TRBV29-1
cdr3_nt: TGCAGCGTGTGGACTAGCGGGAGAGACGAGCAGTACTTC
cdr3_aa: CSVWTSGRDEQYF

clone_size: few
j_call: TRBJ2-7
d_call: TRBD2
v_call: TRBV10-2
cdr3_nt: TGCGCCAGCAACATCGCGGGAGGTAGCTCCTACGAGCAGTACTTC
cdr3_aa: CASNIAGGSSYEQYF

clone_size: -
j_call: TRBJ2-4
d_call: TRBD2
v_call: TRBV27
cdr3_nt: TGTGCCAGCAGTTCGGGGGGGCGGAGAGGGGCCAAAAACATTCAGTACTTC
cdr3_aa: CASSSGGRRGAKNIQYF

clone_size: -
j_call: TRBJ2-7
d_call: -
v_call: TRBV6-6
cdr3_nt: TGTGCCAGCAGCCCTTCACCATACGAGCAGTACTTC
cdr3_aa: CASSPSPYEQYF

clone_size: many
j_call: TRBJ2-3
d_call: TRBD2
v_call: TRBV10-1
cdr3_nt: TGCGCCAGCAGTGTACTAGCGGGATTGACAGATACGCAGTATTTT
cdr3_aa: CASSVLAGLTDTQYF

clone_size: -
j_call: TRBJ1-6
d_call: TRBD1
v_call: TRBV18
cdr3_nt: TGTGCCAGCTCACCGGGACAGTATAATTCACCCCTCCACTTT
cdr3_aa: CASSPGQYNSPLHF

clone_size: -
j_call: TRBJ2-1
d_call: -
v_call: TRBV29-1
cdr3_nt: TGCAGCGTCTCGAGCTACAATGAGCAGTTCTTC
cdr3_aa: CSVSSYNEQFF

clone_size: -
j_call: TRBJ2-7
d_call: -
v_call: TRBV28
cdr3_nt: TGTGCCACCGACTCGGGACTCCATATCTCCTACGAGCAGTACTTC
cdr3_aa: CATDSGLHISYEQYF

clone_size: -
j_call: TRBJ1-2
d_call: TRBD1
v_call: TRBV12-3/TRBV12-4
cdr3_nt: TGTGCCAGCTCGAGGGGACAGGGGTATGGCTACACCTTC
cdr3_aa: CASSRGQGYGYTF

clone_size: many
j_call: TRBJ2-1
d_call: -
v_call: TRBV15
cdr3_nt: TGTGCCACCAGCCGCGACCAGAGCTCCTACAATGAGCAGTTCTTC
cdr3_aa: CATSRDQSSYNEQFF

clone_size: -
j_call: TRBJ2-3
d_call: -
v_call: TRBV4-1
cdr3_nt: TGCGCCAGCAGCCAAGGGCACTCTATTACAGATACGCAGTATTTT
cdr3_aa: CASSQGHSITDTQYF

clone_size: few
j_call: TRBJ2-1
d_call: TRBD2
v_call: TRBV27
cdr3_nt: TGTGCCAGCAGTGCCCGGACTAGCGGGAGACCGTACAATGAGCAGTTCTTC
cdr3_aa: CASSARTSGRPYNEQFF

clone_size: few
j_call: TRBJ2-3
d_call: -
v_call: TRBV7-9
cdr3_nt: TGTGCCAGCAGCCCCCAGGGGATCTACACAGATACGCAGTATTTT
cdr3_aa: CASSPQGIYTDTQYF

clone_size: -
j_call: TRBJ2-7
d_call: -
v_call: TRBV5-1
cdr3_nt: TGCGCCAGCAGCTTGATTAGCGGCCCCCGCTCTGAGCAGTACTTC
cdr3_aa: CASSLISGPRSEQYF

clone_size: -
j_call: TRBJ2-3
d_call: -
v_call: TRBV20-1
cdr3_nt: TGCAGTGCTAGAGATTCGCCAGATACGCAGTATTTT
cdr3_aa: CSARDSPDTQYF

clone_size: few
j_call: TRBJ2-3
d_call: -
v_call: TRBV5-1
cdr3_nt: TGCGCCAGCAGGGGCGGAGATACGCAGTATTTT
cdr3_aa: CASRGGDTQYF

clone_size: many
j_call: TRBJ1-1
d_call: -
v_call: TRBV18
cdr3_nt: TGTGCCAGCTCACCAAATTTTGGAACTGAAGCTTTCTTT
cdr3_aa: CASSPNFGTEAFF

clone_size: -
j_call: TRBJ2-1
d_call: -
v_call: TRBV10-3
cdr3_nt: TGTGCCATCGGTTTACTAGAGAATGAGCAGTTCTTC
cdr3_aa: CAIGLLENEQFF

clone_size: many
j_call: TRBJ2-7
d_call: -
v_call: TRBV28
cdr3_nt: TGTGCCAGCAGTTTGAGCTCCTACGAGCAGTACTTC
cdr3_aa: CASSLSSYEQYF

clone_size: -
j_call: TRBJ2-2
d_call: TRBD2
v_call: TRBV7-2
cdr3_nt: TGTGCCAGCAGCTTAGTTGCTAGCGGGAGTCACACCGGGGAGCTGTTTTTT
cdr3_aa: CASSLVASGSHTGELFF

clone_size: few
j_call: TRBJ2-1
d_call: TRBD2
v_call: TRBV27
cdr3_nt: TGTGCCAGCAAAAATAGCGGGAGCTTCAATGAGCAGTTCTTC
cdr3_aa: CASKNSGSFNEQFF

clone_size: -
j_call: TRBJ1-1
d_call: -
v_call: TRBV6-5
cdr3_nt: TGTGCCAGCACCCCCGGGGCCCTTGATAAAGCTTTCTTT
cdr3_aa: CASTPGALDKAFF

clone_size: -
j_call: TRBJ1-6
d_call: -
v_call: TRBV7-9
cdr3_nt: TGTGCCAGCAGCACCGGACGCTCACCCCTCCACTTT
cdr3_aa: CASSTGRSPLHF

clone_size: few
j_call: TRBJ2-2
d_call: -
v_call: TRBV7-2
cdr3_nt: TGTGCCAGCAGCAACAGGGCATTCACCGGGGAGCTGTTTTTT
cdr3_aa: CASSNRAFTGELFF

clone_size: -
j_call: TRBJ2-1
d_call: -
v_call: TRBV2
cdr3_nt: TGTGCCAGCAGCCCTATCCCTGATAATGAGCAGTTCTTC
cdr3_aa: CASSPIPDNEQFF

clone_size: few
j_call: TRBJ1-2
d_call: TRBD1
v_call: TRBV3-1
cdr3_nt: TGTGCCAGCAGCCAAGGACCTACAGGGGTCTATGGCTACACCTTC
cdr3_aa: CASSQGPTGVYGYTF

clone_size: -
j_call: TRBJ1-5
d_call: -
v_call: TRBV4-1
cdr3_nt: TGCGCCAGCAGCCAAGGAGTGCTCAGTGGTCGTCAGCCCCAGCATTTT
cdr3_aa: CASSQGVLSGRQPQHF

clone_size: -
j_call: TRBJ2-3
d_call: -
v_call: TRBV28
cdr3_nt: TGTGCCAGCGGCGAAAACAGGGTCGGCGGTGATACGCAGTATTTT
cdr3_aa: CASGENRVGGDTQYF

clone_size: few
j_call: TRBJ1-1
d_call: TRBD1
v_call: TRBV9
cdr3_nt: TGTGCCAGCAGCGCGACAGGGGCGGAAGCTTTCTTT
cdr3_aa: CASSATGAEAFF

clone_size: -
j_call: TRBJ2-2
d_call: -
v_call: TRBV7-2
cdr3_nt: TGTGCCAGCAGCCTCGAGCGAACCGGGGAGCTGTTTTTT
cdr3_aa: CASSLERTGELFF

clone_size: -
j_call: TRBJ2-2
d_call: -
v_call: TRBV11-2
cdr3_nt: TGTGCCAGCAGCTTAGTCGTCGGGGAGCTGTTTTTT
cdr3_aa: CASSLVVGELFF

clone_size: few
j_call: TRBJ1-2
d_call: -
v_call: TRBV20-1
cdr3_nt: TGCAGTGCGGTCAGGGGAGGGGATGGCTACACCTTC
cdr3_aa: CSAVRGGDGYTF

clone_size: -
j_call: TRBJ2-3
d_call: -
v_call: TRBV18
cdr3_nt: TGTGTCAGCTCACCCACGGTGGGGACAGATACGCAGTATTTT
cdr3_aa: CVSSPTVGTDTQYF

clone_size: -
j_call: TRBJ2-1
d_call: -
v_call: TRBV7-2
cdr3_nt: TGTGCCAGCAGTCCTCTGGCCGGGACGGATTTCCACAATGAGCAGTTCTTC
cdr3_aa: CASSPLAGTDFHNEQFF

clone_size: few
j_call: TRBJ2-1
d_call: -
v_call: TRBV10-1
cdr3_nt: TGCGCCAGCAGTCGTGACTCCTCGGTAGGCGGTGAGCAGTTCTTC
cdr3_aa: CASSRDSSVGGEQFF

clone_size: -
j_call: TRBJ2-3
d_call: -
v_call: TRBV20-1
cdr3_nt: TGCAGTGCTAGGCTAGGAGCGAGAGATACGCAGTATTTT
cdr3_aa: CSARLGARDTQYF

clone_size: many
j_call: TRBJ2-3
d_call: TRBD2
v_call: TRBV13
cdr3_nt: TGTGCCAGCAGCTCCGGGACTAGCGGCACAGATACGCAGTATTTT
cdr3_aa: CASSSGTSGTDTQYF

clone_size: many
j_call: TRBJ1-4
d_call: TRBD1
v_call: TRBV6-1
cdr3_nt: TGTGCCAGCAGTGTACCGGGACAGGAAAAACTGTTTTTT
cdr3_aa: CASSVPGQEKLFF